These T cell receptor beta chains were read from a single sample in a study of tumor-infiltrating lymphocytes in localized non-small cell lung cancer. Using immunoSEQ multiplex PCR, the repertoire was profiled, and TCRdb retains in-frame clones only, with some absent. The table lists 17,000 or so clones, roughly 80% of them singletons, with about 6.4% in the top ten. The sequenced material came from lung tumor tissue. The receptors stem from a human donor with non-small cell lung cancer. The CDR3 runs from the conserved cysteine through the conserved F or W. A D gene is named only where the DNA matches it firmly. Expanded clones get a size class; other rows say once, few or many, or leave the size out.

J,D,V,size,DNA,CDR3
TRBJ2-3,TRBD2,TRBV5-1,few,TGCGCCAGCAGCCCAACCGGGACTAGCCCAGATACGCAGTATTTT,CASSPTGTSPDTQYF
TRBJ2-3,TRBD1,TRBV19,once,TGTGCCAGTAGTCCGGGACAGTCCCGCACAGATACGCAGTATTTT,CASSPGQSRTDTQYF
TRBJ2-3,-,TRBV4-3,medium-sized,TGCGCCAGCAGCCAGGGGACCCCAGATACGCAGTATTTT,CASSQGTPDTQYF
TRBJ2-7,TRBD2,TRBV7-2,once,TGTGCCAGCAGCTTAAGGCAGGGGACTAGCGGGAGCTCCTACGAGCAGTACTTC,CASSLRQGTSGSSYEQYF
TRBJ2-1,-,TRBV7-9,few,TGTGCCAGCAGCTTAGCCGGGAGTTTGGAGGGTCAGTTCTTC,CASSLAGSLEGQFF
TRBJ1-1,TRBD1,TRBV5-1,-,TGCGCCAGCAGCCCCGGAGGGGGCGAGATCACTGAAGCTTTCTTT,CASSPGGGEITEAFF
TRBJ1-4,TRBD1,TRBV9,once,TGTGCCAGCAGCGGACAGGGGGACACTAATGAAAAACTGTTTTTT,CASSGQGDTNEKLFF
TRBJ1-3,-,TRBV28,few,TGTGCCAGCAGTTTAATAGGGACGGCTTGGTCCCCTGGAAACACCATATATTTT,CASSLIGTAWSPGNTIYF
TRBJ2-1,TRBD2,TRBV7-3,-,TGTGCCAGCAGCTTAGCGGGAGGCGCCTCCTACAATGAGCAGTTCTTC,CASSLAGGASYNEQFF
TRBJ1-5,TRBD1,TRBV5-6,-,TGTGCCAGCAGCCGGGACAGAAATCAGCCCCAGCATTTT,CASSRDRNQPQHF
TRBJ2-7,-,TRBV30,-,TGTGCCTGGAGTTTAACCGGGACGTCTGGCGAGCAGTACTTC,CAWSLTGTSGEQYF
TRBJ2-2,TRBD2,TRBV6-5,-,TGTGCCAGCAGTCAACTAGCGGGGAACACCGGGGAGCTGTTTTTT,CASSQLAGNTGELFF
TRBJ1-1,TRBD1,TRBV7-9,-,TGTGCCAGCAGCTTAAGGGGGCGGAACACTGAAGCTTTCTTT,CASSLRGRNTEAFF
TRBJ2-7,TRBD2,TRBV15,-,TGTGCCACCAGCAGGGACCTAGCGGGAGGGAGCGTAATACCCTACGAGCAGTACTTC,CATSRDLAGGSVIPYEQYF
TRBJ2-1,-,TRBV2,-,TGTGCCAGCAGTGGGCTGGGCGGTGAGCAGTTCTTC,CASSGLGGEQFF
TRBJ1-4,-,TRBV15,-,TGTGCCACCAGCAGAGATTTCGAGACAGCAACTAATGAAAAACTGTTTTTT,CATSRDFETATNEKLFF
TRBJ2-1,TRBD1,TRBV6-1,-,TGTGCCAGCACTATTACAGGGGAGCGGTTCAATGAGCAGTTCTTC,CASTITGERFNEQFF
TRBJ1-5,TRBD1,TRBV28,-,TGTGCCAGCAGTTTCAGCGGGACAGGACGGAACAATCAGCCCCAGCATTTT,CASSFSGTGRNNQPQHF
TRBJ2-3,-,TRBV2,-,TGTGCCAGCAGTGCCCAACAGCTAGAGGGCACAGATACGCAGTATTTT,CASSAQQLEGTDTQYF
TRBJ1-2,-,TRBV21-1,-,TGTGCCAGCAGCAAAGCGCGTCTCGGGGTCCCTCACCTCTTCTATGGCTACACCTTC,CASSKARLGVPHLFYGYTF
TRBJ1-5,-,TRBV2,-,TGTGCCAGCAGTGATGGGCTGGTTCAGCCCCAGCATTTT,CASSDGLVQPQHF
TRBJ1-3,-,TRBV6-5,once,TGTGCCAGCAGTTATCGAGAGTCTGGAAACACCATATATTTT,CASSYRESGNTIYF
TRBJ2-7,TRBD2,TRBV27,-,TGTGCCAGCAGTCCTCTAGCGGGAGGGCCGAAGTACGAGCAGTACTTC,CASSPLAGGPKYEQYF
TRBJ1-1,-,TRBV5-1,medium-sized,TGCGCCAGCAGCTTGGACAGGGCCACTGAAGCTTTCTTT,CASSLDRATEAFF
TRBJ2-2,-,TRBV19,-,TGTGCCAGTAGGGTAGAGGAGGGTGCAGGGGAGCTGTTTTTT,CASRVEEGAGELFF
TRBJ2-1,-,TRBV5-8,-,TGTGCCAGCAGCCACCCCCCTCGGACCTACAATGAGCAGTTCTTC,CASSHPPRTYNEQFF
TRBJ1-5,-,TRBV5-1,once,TGCGCCAGCAGCTTCGAGGGATATAGCAATCAGCCCCAGCATTTT,CASSFEGYSNQPQHF
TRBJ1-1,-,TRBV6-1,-,TGTGCCAGCACCCAACAGATGGTGAACACTGAAGCTTTCTTT,CASTQQMVNTEAFF
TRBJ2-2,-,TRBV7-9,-,TGTGCCAGCAGCTGGCCAATGGGCGGGAACACCGGGGAGCTGTTTTTT,CASSWPMGGNTGELFF
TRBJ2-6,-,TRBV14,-,TGTGCCAGCAGCCAAATCAACTCTGGGGCCAACGTCCTGACTTTC,CASSQINSGANVLTF
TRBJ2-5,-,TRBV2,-,TGTGTCAGCAGCCCACTAGTCCAAGAGACCCAGTACTTC,CVSSPLVQETQYF
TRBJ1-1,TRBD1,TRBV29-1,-,TGCAGCGTCGTTCGACAGGGCGTTGAAGCTTTCTTT,CSVVRQGVEAFF
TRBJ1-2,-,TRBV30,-,TGTGCCTGGAGTGTCCAGCCGGGGGGCTTCTATGGCTACACCTTC,CAWSVQPGGFYGYTF
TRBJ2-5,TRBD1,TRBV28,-,TGTGCCAGCAGTTCCGCGGACAGGAGCCAAGAGACCCAGTACTTC,CASSSADRSQETQYF
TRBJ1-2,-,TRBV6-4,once,TGTGCCAGCAACAGGCAGGCGGGCGGCTACACCTTC,CASNRQAGGYTF
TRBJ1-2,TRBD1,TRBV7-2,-,TGTGCCAGCAGCTTCGAACAGGGGGCGCGGATTAATGGCTACACCTTC,CASSFEQGARINGYTF
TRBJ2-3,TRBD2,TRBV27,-,TGTGCCAGCAGTCCCGGGACTAGCGGGTTTTTCACAGATACGCAGTATTTT,CASSPGTSGFFTDTQYF
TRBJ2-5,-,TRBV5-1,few,TGCGCCAGCTCTCTGGGGCCTAGCCAAGAGACCCAGTACTTC,CASSLGPSQETQYF
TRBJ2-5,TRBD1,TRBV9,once,TGTGCCAGCAGCGCGAGGACAGGGGGCTCGGAGACCCAGTACTTC,CASSARTGGSETQYF
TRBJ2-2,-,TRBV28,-,TGTGCCAGCAGGTCCCAAAAAGGGTCGAACACCGGGGAGCTGTTTTTT,CASRSQKGSNTGELFF
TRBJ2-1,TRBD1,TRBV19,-,TGTGCCAGTAGTACCAGAGGCGGGACAGGGTCTAACAATGAGCAGTTCTTC,CASSTRGGTGSNNEQFF
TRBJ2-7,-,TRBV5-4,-,TGTGCCAGCAGCGGTAATCCCCACGAGCAGTACTTC,CASSGNPHEQYF
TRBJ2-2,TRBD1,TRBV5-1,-,TGCGCCAGCAGCCTCGGACAGGGGGCGGCCGGGGAGCTGTTTTTT,CASSLGQGAAGELFF
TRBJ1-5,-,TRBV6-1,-,TGTGCCAGCAGTGAACAGGGACTAGACAATCAGCCCCAGCATTTT,CASSEQGLDNQPQHF
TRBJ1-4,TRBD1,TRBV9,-,TGTGCCAGCAGCGTAGACAGGGGGCGGGAAAAACTGTTTTTT,CASSVDRGREKLFF
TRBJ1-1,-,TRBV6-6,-,TGTGCCAGCACCCTAGGACAGGAAGCTTTCTTT,CASTLGQEAFF
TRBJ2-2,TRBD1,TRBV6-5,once,TGTGCCAGCAGTTACCGTACAGGGGGCCCCCCCGGGGAGCTGTTTTTT,CASSYRTGGPPGELFF
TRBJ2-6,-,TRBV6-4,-,TGTGCCAGCAGTGACTCGGGAGTCTCTGGGGCCAACGTCCTGACTTTC,CASSDSGVSGANVLTF
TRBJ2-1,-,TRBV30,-,TGTGCCTGGTCCGGGGATGCCTCCTACAATGAGCAGTTCTTC,CAWSGDASYNEQFF
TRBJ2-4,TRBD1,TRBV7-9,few,TGTGCCAGCAGTCGGGACAGCTTCCAGTACTTC,CASSRDSFQYF
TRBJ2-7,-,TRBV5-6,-,TGTGCCAGCAGCTTCGGGGGATTCTACGAGCAGTACTTC,CASSFGGFYEQYF
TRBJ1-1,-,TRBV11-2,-,TGTGCCAGCAGCTTGGCCAGCACCATGAACACTGAAGCTTTCTTT,CASSLASTMNTEAFF